This T cell receptor beta chain was identified in a study of Ad26.COV2.S vaccination and SARS-CoV-2 variants. For the study at large: Donor got 5x10^10 or 1x10^11 viral particles of Ad26.COV2.S.

Treatment here: 15 to 20 received Ad26.COV2.S at low or high dose, single or two shots; five or six received placebo; per-sample allocation not given. At day 63 after the first vaccine or placebo injection, samples were drawn. Expression of Wuhan-strain SARS-CoV-2 spike came from the Ad26 vector that formed the vaccine. This table comes from immunoSEQ multiplex PCR, and its TCRdb copy is limited to in-frame clones, with some not included. This table has about 420,000 clones, 85% to 90% appearing once. Trimming removed 3 bases from V and 8 bases from J; junction bases left unmatched: 7. The germline V gene has CDR1 SGDLS and CDR2 YYNGEE. The CDR3 length is 15 residues.

The chain employs TRBV9 and TRBJ1-4, with 10 bases that match TRBD1. This receptor was identified in a person aged 18 to 59 who received the Ad26.COV2.S COVID-19 vaccine or a placebo. The material was peripheral blood, obtained in a trial of Ad26.COV2.S vaccine versus placebo. Here the CDR3 DNA reads TGTGCCAGCAGCGCCCGACAGGGGGCTGGGGAAAAACTGTTTTTT. Protein: CASSARQGAGEKLFF.